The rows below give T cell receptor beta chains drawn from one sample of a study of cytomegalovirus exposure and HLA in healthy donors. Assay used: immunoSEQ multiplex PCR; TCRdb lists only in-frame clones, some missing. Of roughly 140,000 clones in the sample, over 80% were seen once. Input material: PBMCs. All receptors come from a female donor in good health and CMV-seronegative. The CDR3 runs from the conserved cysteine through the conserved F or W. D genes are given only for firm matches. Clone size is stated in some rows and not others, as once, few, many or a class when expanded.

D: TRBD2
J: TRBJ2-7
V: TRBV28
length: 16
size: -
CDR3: CASSFLGTSPSYEQYF

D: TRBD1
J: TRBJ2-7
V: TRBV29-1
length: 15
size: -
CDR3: CSVEVWDREIYEQYF

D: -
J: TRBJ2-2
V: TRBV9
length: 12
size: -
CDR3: CASSQNTGELFF

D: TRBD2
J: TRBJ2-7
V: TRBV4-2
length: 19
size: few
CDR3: CASSPDLVPRTSESYEQYF

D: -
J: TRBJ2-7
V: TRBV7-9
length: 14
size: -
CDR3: CASSIRDRPYEQYF

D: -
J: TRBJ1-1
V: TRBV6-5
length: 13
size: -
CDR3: CASQGGEITEAFF

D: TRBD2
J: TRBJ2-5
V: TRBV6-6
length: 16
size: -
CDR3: CASSPGTRIGGETQYF

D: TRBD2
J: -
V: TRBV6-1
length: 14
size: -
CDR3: CASSLSGESYEQYF

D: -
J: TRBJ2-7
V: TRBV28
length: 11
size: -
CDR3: CASTLESRQYF

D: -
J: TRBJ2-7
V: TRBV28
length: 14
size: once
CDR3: CASTGETGSYEQYF

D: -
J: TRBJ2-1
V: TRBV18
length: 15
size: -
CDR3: CASSRGRDSYNEQFF

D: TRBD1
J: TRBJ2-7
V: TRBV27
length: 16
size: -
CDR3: CASSPTGGDRGWERYF

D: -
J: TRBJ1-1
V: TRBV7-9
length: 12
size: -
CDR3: CASSLVGEAAFF

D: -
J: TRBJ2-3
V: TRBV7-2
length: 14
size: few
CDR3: CASSLADRGSTQYF

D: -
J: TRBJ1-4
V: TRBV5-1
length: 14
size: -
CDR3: CASSLVAEDEKLFF

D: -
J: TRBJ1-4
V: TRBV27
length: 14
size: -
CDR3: CASSQGKKKEKLFF

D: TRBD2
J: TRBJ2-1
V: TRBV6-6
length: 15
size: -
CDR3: CASSYGTSGYNEQFF

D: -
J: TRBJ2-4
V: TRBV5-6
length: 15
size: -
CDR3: CASSSLSLAKNIQYF

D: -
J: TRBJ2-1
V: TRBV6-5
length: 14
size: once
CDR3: CASSEGLHYNEQFF

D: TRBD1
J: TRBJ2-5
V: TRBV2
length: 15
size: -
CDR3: CASTLTGDGGETQYF

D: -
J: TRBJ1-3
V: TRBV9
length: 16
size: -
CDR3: CASSSPGGDSGNTIYF

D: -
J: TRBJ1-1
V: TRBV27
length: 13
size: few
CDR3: CASSWGGDTEAFF

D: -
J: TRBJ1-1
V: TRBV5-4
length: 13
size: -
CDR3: CASSLGGLTEAFF

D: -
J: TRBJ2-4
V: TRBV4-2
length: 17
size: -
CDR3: CASSQGHSILAKNIQYF

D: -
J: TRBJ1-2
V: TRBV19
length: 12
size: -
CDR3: CASSIMGSGYTF

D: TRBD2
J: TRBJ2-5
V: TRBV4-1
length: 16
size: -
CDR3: CASSQPYAGVRETQYF

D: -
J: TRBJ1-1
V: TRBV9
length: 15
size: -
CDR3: CASSVGHLPNTEAFF

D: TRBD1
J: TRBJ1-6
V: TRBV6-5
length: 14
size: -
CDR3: CASSYDRENSPLHF

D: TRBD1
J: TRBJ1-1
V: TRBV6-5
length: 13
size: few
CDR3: CASSRQGLTEAFF

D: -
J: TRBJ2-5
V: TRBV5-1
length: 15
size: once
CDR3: CASSPYRDSIETQYF

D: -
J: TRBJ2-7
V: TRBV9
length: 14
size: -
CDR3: CASSAPLGGEEQYF

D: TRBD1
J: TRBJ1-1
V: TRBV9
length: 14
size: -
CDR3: CASSADRVSTEAFF

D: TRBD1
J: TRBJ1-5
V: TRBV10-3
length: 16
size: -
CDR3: CATLRDREDLDQPQHF

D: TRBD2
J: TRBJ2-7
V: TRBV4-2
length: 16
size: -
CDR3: CASSRDGTSGSYEQYF

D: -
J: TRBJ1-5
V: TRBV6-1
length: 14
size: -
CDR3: CASTPQNSNQPQHF

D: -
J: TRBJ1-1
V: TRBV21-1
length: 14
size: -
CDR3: CASSNWPLSGKAFF

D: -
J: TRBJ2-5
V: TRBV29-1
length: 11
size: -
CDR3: CSARRGETQYF

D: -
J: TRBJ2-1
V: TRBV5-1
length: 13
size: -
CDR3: CASSLSSYNEQFF

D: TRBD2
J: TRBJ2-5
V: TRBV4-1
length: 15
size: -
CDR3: CASSQGALAVETQYF

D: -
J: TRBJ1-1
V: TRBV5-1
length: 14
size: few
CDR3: CASSSPPENTEAFF